This T cell receptor beta chain was found in a study of T cell repertoires in cytomegalovirus infection. Looking at the study overall: Recently identified HLA-C-restricted CMV epitopes were used, and well-studied HLA-B-restricted CMV epitopes were used as well. Indications of both CMV infection and matching HLA type were provided by public TCR beta signatures. Regarding the study as a whole: HLA-C-restricted CMV clonotypes gave the most frequent clonotype in two of eight donors. Frequencies of public TCR beta families were cumulated, and this identified carriers of CMV plus the relevant HLA.

Ten or more counts support this clonotype. Its target is not known. Using its own MiXCR run on the reads, TCRdb lists one record per CDR3 protein. The sample has some 700,000 distinct CDR3 sequences, around 32% seen once. The CDR3 extends over 15 amino acids. Germline values: CDR1 SGHTA, CDR2 FQGNSA. J gave up 4 bases and V 1 base, and 4 bases lay outside the gene matches. Sequences were derived from cultured PBMCs, sampled from culture after CMV antigen stimulation. This chain links TRBV7-2 with TRBJ2-1; 7 bases line up with TRBD2. The clonotype originates from a human donor in good health (CMV status not recorded). Some clones in this sample may be carry-over from other donors' samples. DNA for the CDR3: TGTGCCAGCAGCTTAGGGGCTAGCGGTTACAATGAGCAGTTCTTC. Encoded protein: CASSLGASGYNEQFF.